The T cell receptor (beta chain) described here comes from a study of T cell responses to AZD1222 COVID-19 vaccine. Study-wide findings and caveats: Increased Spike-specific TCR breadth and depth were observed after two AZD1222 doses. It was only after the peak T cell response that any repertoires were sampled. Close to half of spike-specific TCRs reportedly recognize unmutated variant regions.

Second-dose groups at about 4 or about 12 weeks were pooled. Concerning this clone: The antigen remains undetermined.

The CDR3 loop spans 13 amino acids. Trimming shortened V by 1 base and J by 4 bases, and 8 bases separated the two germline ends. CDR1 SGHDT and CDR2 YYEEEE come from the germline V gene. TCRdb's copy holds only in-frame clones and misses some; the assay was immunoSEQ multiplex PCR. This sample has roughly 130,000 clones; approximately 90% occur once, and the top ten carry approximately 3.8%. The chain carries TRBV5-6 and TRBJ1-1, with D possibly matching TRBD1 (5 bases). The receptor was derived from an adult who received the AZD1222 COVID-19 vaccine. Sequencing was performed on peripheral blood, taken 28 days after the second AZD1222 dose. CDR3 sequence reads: CASSLYGGTEAFF. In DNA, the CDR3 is TGTGCCAGCAGCTTGTACGGGGGCACTGAAGCTTTCTTT.